These 10 T cell receptor beta chains were all obtained from the same sample, sequenced in a study of blood T cells in healthy people across ages. Using a J-beta primer mix together with a sample-barcoded 5' primer, a second PCR was run for roughly 7 to 12 cycles. One entry per CDR3 protein results from TCRdb running MiXCR on the 5' RACE reads. The data show 700,000 or so distinct CDR3 sequences, around 38% seen once. The sequenced material came from blood. The receptors here all came from a man older than 75 in good health.

V is TRBV18 and J is TRBJ1-4; D uncertain. Germline-derived CDR1 and CDR2 are KGHSH and LQKENI. Trimming shortened V by 3 bases and J by 0 bases, and 8 bases separated the two germline ends. The CDR3 length is 15 residues. The CDR3 region has the DNA TGTGCCAGCTCACCGCAGCCTGCAACTAATGAAAAACTGTTTTTT. Translation: CASSPQPATNEKLFF.

The chain recombines TRBV5-1 with TRBJ1-1; no clear D gene. Trimming stripped 9 bases from V and 4 bases from J, with 19 bases between. This CDR3 has 14 residues. CDR1 SGHRS and CDR2 YFSETQ come from the germline V gene. Here the CDR3 DNA reads TGCGCCACTGCATACCTCGGGGAGGGCACTGAAGCTTTCTTT. Its translation is CATAYLGEGTEAFF. Supplemented by reference TRBV5-1 and TRBJ1-1, the full variable domain reads KAGVTQTPRYLIKTRGQQVTLSCSPISGHRSVSWYQQTPGQGLQFLFEYFSETQRNKGNFPGRFSGRQFSNSRSEMNVSTLELGDSALYLCATAYLGEGTEAFFGQGTRLTVV.

The CDR3 nucleotides are TGCAGTGCTAGAGATCGCTTACAGGCCGCTCAAAACATTCAGTACTTC. Residues: CSARDRLQAAQNIQYF. The J gene is TRBJ2-4, the V gene TRBV20-1, with D possibly TRBD1 on 5 matching bases. The CDR3 length is 16 residues. Germline CDR1 DFQATT, CDR2 SNEGSKA (reference sequence). V was clipped by 0 bases and J by 5 bases, with 17 bases between them.

With respect to this clonotype: Just one base apart from a much larger clone, this may be a read error. The V and J genes are TRBV6-9 and TRBJ2-7; 13 positions agree with TRBD2. Trimming took 8 bases from V and 6 from J; bases not matched to a gene: 13. The CDR3 contains 16 residues. Germline assignment: CDR1 MNHGY and CDR2 SVAAGI. The CDR3 loop is CASPGTSGNDPSEQYF. The CDR3 bases are TGTGCCAGCCCTGGGACTAGCGGGAACGATCCTTCCGAGCAGTACTTC.

In its sample, this clonotype was seen a few times. The chain combines TRBV20-1 with TRBJ2-3; 7 bases agree with TRBD2. Germline CDR1 is DFQATT and CDR2 is SNEGSKA (reference sequence). V trimming: 6 bases; J trimming: 3 bases; junction bases outside the gene matches: 6. CDR3 size: 13 residues. This chain's CDR3 is CSANGGRTDTQYF. CDR3 nucleotide sequence: TGCAGTGCCAACGGCGGGAGAACAGATACGCAGTATTTT.

This clonotype was observed a few times. The chain recombines TRBV6-1 with TRBJ2-3, with a tentative D call TRBD1 (6 bases). The CDR3 covers 15 residues. In germline, CDR1 is MNHNS, CDR2 SASEGT. V gave up 1 base and J gave up 4 bases, with 12 bases separating them. The CDR3 nucleotides read TGTGCCAGCAGTGAAGGATGGGGGCTGCCAGATACGCAGTATTTT. Its translation: CASSEGWGLPDTQYF.

The J gene is TRBJ2-5, the V gene TRBV7-2; TRBD2 might be the D (6 bases). The CDR3 is made up of 13 amino acids. Germline V gives CDR1 SGHTA, CDR2 FQGNSA. The V end was cut by 1 base, the J end by 11 bases, with 14 bases between. This CDR3 reads CASSLEQRREQYF. CDR3 coding DNA: TGTGCCAGCAGCTTAGAACAGAGGAGGGAGCAGTACTTC.

This clonotype was found a few times. CDR3 loop: CASTETSSSYEQYF. In DNA form, the CDR3 reads TGTGCCAGCACCGAGACTAGCAGCTCCTACGAGCAGTACTTC. The V gene is TRBV6-2 or TRBV6-3, the J gene TRBJ2-7; TRBD2 matches at 7 bases. The trim removed 7 bases at V and 0 bases at J, leaving 6 bases unmatched. Per the germline V gene, CDR1 is MNHEY and CDR2 is SVGEGT. This CDR3 is built from 14 residues.

The chain uses TRBV20-1 and TRBJ1-5; D possibly corresponds to TRBD1 (5 bases). From germline, CDR1 is DFQATT and CDR2 SNEGSKA (reference sequence). V shed 6 bases and J shed 4 bases, with 22 bases lying between them. The CDR3 spans 16 residues. CDR3 DNA: TGCAGTGCCCTCAGGAGGAGGGGCGAGCTGAATCAGCCCCAGCATTTT. This gives the protein CSALRRRGELNQPQHF.

This clonotype has only a few counts. The chain employs TRBV15 and TRBJ1-6; 7 bases align to TRBD1. V was clipped by 7 bases and J by 5 bases; unmatched bases: 5. The CDR3 loop spans 14 amino acids. CDR1 and CDR2 (germline): LNHNV, YYDKDF (reference sequence). The CDR3 nucleotides are TGTGCCACCAAAGCAGGGGGAAATAATTCACCCCTCCACTTT. Amino acids: CATKAGGNNSPLHF.